One and the same sample provided the 9 T cell receptor beta chains below, sequenced in a study of graft-versus-host responses after intestinal transplantation. Sequencing used immunoSEQ multiplex PCR; TCRdb keeps in-frame clones, though not all of them. Of some 96,000 clones listed, about 93% are singletons. The source was PBMCs, collected just under 460 days after intestinal transplant. All receptors derive from a human patient who received an intestinal transplant, so some T cells may come from the graft donor.

This clone was detected once. The chain recombines TRBV25-1 with TRBJ1-2, with 8 bases fitting TRBD1. Germline V gene lookup returns CDR1 MGHDK and CDR2 SYGVNS. The V and J ends lost 8 bases and 8 bases, in that order; junction bases with no gene match: 16. The CDR3 is 15 amino acids. The CDR3 DNA reads as TGTGCCAGCGCCCCATCAATTCAGGGGGCGCGGGGCTACACCTTC. Translating gives CASAPSIQGARGYTF.

The genes are TRBV14 and TRBJ2-1; TRBD1 is a possible D gene (6 bases). The length of the CDR3 is 19 residues. Trimming took off 0 bases at V and 0 bases at J, with 18 bases between the two ends. The germline gives CDR1 SGHDN, CDR2 FVKESK. CDR3 amino acids: CASSQEAGALLFSYNEQFF. CDR3 DNA sequence: TGTGCCAGCAGCCAAGAAGCAGGGGCCTTACTGTTCTCCTACAATGAGCAGTTCTTC.

The chain is built from TRBV2 and TRBJ2-7; TRBD2 aligns across 7 bases. This CDR3 spans 13 amino acids. Trimming removed 5 bases from V and 6 bases from J; junction bases left unmatched: 7. The germline gives CDR1 SNHLY, CDR2 FYNNEI. The CDR3 loop is CASSWTRDGEQYF. CDR3 nucleotide sequence: TGTGCCAGCAGTTGGACTAGGGACGGCGAGCAGTACTTC.

This clone was seen more than once but under ten times. The gene calls are TRBV6-1 and TRBJ1-2; D unresolved. The CDR3 has 12 residues. Germline V gene lookup returns CDR1 MNHNS and CDR2 SASEGT. Trimming cost V 4 bases and J 4 bases, with 7 bases left between them. The CDR3 here is CASSVGSYGYTF. CDR3 coding DNA: TGTGCCAGCAGTGTAGGTAGCTATGGCTACACCTTC.

This chain connects TRBV29-1 to TRBJ1-2; 9 nucleotides match TRBD1. The V gene end was trimmed by 6 bases and the J gene end by 8 bases; junction bases not matched to a gene: 13. CDR3 length equals 14 residues. Per the germline V gene, CDR1 is SQVTM and CDR2 is ANQGSEA. Here the CDR3 reads CSVPPGQGDWGYTF. The CDR3 DNA is TGCAGCGTCCCACCGGGACAGGGTGATTGGGGCTACACCTTC.

The gene calls are TRBV5-1 and TRBJ2-1; D possibly corresponds to TRBD2 (6 bases). Germline assignment: CDR1 SGHRS and CDR2 YFSETQ. V lost 4 bases to trimming and J lost 6 bases, with 14 bases between them. The CDR3 sequence is 14 residues long. CDR3 amino acids: CASSPRGGANEQFF. Here the CDR3 DNA reads TGCGCCAGCAGCCCCCGGGGCGGGGCCAATGAGCAGTTCTTC. The full variable domain, completed using reference TRBV5-1 and TRBJ2-1, is KAGVTQTPRYLIKTRGQQVTLSCSPISGHRSVSWYQQTPGQGLQFLFEYFSETQRNKGNFPGRFSGRQFSNSRSEMNVSTLELGDSALYLCASSPRGGANEQFFGPGTRLTVL.

The rearrangement uses TRBV27 and TRBJ2-1; TRBD2 matches 10 bases. Per germline, CDR1 MNHEY and CDR2 SMNVEV (reference sequence). V shed 4 bases, J shed 1 base, and the junction held 10 bases outside the gene matches. There are 18 residues in the CDR3. The CDR3 nucleotides read TGTGCCAGCAGTTCCCTAGCGGGGGCCACTGAATCCTACAATGAGCAGTTCTTC. The encoded protein is CASSSLAGATESYNEQFF.

This clone was seen more than once but under ten times. The chain joins TRBV10-2 to TRBJ2-3; a weak D match, TRBD1 (6 bases). Germline lookup yields CDR1 WSHSY and CDR2 SAAADI. The CDR3 extends over 15 amino acids. V lost 5 bases, J lost 2 bases, and 14 bases lay in between. Written as DNA, the CDR3 is TGCGCCAGCAGTCCGGGACACCCAATCACAGATACGCAGTATTTT. This sequence encodes CASSPGHPITDTQYF.

This chain uses TRBV6-4 with TRBJ1-2; D unclear. Germline V gene data show CDR1 as MRHNA and CDR2 as SNTAGT. The CDR3 loop spans 15 amino acids. The V end was cut by 4 bases, the J end by 4 bases, with 16 bases between. CDR3 loop: CASSGSFGPPYGYTF. The CDR3, as DNA: TGTGCCAGCAGTGGGTCTTTCGGACCCCCCTATGGCTACACCTTC.